Listed below are T cell receptor beta chains from one sample, sequenced in a study of shared clonotypes between healthy human individuals. Profiled with immunoSEQ multiplex PCR; TCRdb holds only in-frame clones, not every one. The sample shows some 510,000 clones, 75% to 85% of them seen only once. The sequencing input was PBMCs. These receptors all stem from a woman in her forties in good health. Some clones in this sample may be carry-over from other donors' samples. Both conserved end residues are part of each CDR3. Size is stated for part of the rows, as once, few or many counts, or as a class when the clone is expanded.

>-|TRBV19|TRBJ1-1
CASSTLSRRKNTEAFF
>-|TRBV5-1|TRBJ1-2
CASSLDSTLGYTF
>once|TRBV7-9|TRBJ2-7
CASSSAGSRGEQYF
>-|TRBV7-9|TRBJ1-4
CASSFSGTTNEKLFF
>-|TRBV10-3|TRBJ2-2
CAISVVLAGSLNTGELFF
>-|TRBV7-9|TRBJ1-1
CASSVDNTEAFF
>few|TRBV7-9|TRBJ2-2
CASSLVPGSGELFF
>-|TRBV5-4|TRBJ2-2
CASSLGVRYGANTGELFF
>-|TRBV5-8|TRBJ2-2
CASSFRREGSGELFF
>-|TRBV2|TRBJ2-5
CASALEGTQYF
>-|TRBV29-1|TRBJ2-7
CSVERPRADSYEQYF
>-|TRBV11-2|TRBJ2-2
CASSLESRSTGELFF
>-|TRBV18|TRBJ2-3
CASSQAEGDTQYF
>many|TRBV7-8|TRBJ1-1
CASSLTGNTEAFF
>-|TRBV4-2|TRBJ2-1
CASSQQLAGWGYNEQFF
>once|TRBV11-1|TRBJ1-2
CASSLGTGDYGYTF
>-|TRBV4-3|TRBJ2-5
CASSQDSRVETQYF